Listed below are T cell receptor beta chains from one sample, sequenced in a study of blood T cell repertoires in COVID-19. Only in-frame clones appear in the TCRdb table, and some are missing; sequencing was by immunoSEQ multiplex PCR. The data contain some 300,000 clones, just under 85% of them singletons. Sequences were obtained from peripheral blood. Receptors originate from a woman aged 45-65 years with active or convalescent COVID-19. The CDR3 runs from the conserved cysteine through the conserved F or W. The D gene is left open where the match is weak. Clone size is given for some rows only: seen once, a few or many times, or a class if the clone is expanded.

v_call: TRBV6-2/TRBV6-3; d_call: TRBD2; j_call: TRBJ2-1; clone_size: once; cdr3_aa: CASSYMLAGVILGSGEQFF; cdr3_nt: TGTGCCAGCAGTTACATGCTAGCGGGAGTGATTTTGGGTTCGGGTGAGCAGTTCTTC
v_call: TRBV6-5; d_call: TRBD2; j_call: TRBJ2-1; clone_size: .; cdr3_aa: CASSYEGGPWDEQFF; cdr3_nt: TGTGCCAGCAGTTACGAGGGAGGGCCTTGGGATGAGCAGTTCTTC
v_call: TRBV6-5; d_call: TRBD1; j_call: TRBJ1-6; clone_size: .; cdr3_aa: CASSLDRADNSPLHF; cdr3_nt: TGTGCCAGCAGTTTAGACAGGGCGGATAATTCACCCCTCCACTTT
v_call: TRBV27; d_call: TRBD2; j_call: TRBJ2-5; clone_size: .; cdr3_aa: CASSLRGGLETQYF; cdr3_nt: TGTGCCAGCAGTTTAAGGGGAGGGCTAGAGACCCAGTACTTC
v_call: TRBV10-2; d_call: TRBD1; j_call: TRBJ1-2; clone_size: .; cdr3_aa: CASSSGGANYGYTF; cdr3_nt: TGCGCCAGCAGTTCAGGGGGCGCTAACTATGGCTACACCTTC
v_call: TRBV5-1; d_call: .; j_call: TRBJ1-3; clone_size: .; cdr3_aa: CASSLGLHSGNTIYF; cdr3_nt: TGCGCCAGCAGCTTGGGGCTGCACTCTGGAAACACCATATATTTT
v_call: TRBV18; d_call: TRBD1; j_call: TRBJ1-1; clone_size: once; cdr3_aa: CASSLETGLKNTEAFF; cdr3_nt: TGTGCCAGCTCCCTCGAGACAGGGCTAAAGAACACTGAAGCTTTCTTT
v_call: TRBV19; d_call: TRBD1; j_call: TRBJ1-4; clone_size: .; cdr3_aa: CASRKPGQGDKLFF; cdr3_nt: TGTGCCAGTAGAAAACCGGGACAGGGAGACAAACTGTTTTTT
v_call: TRBV7-9; d_call: .; j_call: TRBJ1-4; clone_size: .; cdr3_aa: CASSHPRANEKLFF; cdr3_nt: TGTGCCAGCAGCCACCCCAGGGCTAATGAAAAACTGTTTTTT
v_call: TRBV2; d_call: TRBD1; j_call: TRBJ2-7; clone_size: .; cdr3_aa: CASSERRQGGYEQYF; cdr3_nt: TGTGCCAGCAGTGAAAGGAGACAGGGTGGGTACGAGCAGTACTTC
v_call: TRBV9; d_call: .; j_call: TRBJ1-5; clone_size: .; cdr3_aa: CASSVDGLPGQPQHF; cdr3_nt: TGTGCCAGCAGCGTAGATGGCCTGCCTGGCCAGCCCCAGCATTTT
v_call: TRBV27; d_call: TRBD1; j_call: TRBJ1-1; clone_size: .; cdr3_aa: CASSHRGRVTEAFF; cdr3_nt: TGTGCCAGCAGCCACAGGGGGCGAGTCACTGAAGCTTTCTTT
v_call: TRBV27; d_call: .; j_call: TRBJ1-2; clone_size: .; cdr3_aa: CASWVGGTNGPVVEGYTF; cdr3_nt: TGTGCCAGCTGGGTAGGGGGAACGAATGGTCCCGTCGTGGAAGGCTACACCTTC
v_call: TRBV27; d_call: TRBD1; j_call: TRBJ2-1; clone_size: .; cdr3_aa: CASSPGQLYNEQFF; cdr3_nt: TGTGCCAGCAGCCCGGGACAGCTCTACAATGAGCAGTTCTTC
v_call: TRBV12-5; d_call: .; j_call: TRBJ2-1; clone_size: .; cdr3_aa: CASGKGGSNEQFF; cdr3_nt: TGTGCTAGTGGTAAAGGGGGTAGTAATGAGCAGTTCTTC
v_call: TRBV30; d_call: .; j_call: TRBJ1-1; clone_size: .; cdr3_aa: CAWTSQALAFF; cdr3_nt: TGTGCCTGGACCTCACAGGCTCTAGCTTTCTTT
v_call: TRBV28; d_call: .; j_call: TRBJ2-7; clone_size: .; cdr3_aa: CASSLFSGVGSYEQYF; cdr3_nt: TGTGCCAGCAGTTTATTTTCAGGGGTCGGGTCCTACGAGCAGTACTTC
v_call: TRBV21-1; d_call: .; j_call: TRBJ2-3; clone_size: .; cdr3_aa: CASKGGERMDTQYF; cdr3_nt: TGTGCCTCTAAAGGGGGAGAAAGGATGGATACGCAGTATTTT
v_call: TRBV13; d_call: TRBD1; j_call: TRBJ2-1; clone_size: few; cdr3_aa: CASKIGQGANEQFF; cdr3_nt: TGTGCCAGCAAAATCGGGCAGGGGGCAAATGAGCAGTTCTTC
v_call: TRBV3-1/TRBV3-2; d_call: TRBD1; j_call: TRBJ2-7; clone_size: .; cdr3_aa: CASSQGGSWTGVYEQYF; cdr3_nt: TGTGCCAGCAGCCAAGGGGGTAGTTGGACAGGGGTCTACGAGCAGTACTTC
v_call: TRBV6-4; d_call: TRBD2; j_call: TRBJ2-3; clone_size: .; cdr3_aa: CASSDAGDTDTQYF; cdr3_nt: TGTGCCAGCAGTGACGCGGGGGATACAGATACGCAGTATTTT
v_call: TRBV19; d_call: .; j_call: TRBJ1-1; clone_size: .; cdr3_aa: CASKETLNTEAFF; cdr3_nt: TGTGCCAGTAAGGAGACCCTGAACACTGAAGCTTTCTTT
v_call: TRBV19; d_call: TRBD1; j_call: TRBJ2-3; clone_size: .; cdr3_aa: CASSRGSRTDTQYF; cdr3_nt: TGTGCCAGTAGCAGGGGGAGTAGAACAGATACGCAGTATTTT
v_call: TRBV25-1; d_call: TRBD2; j_call: TRBJ2-7; clone_size: .; cdr3_aa: CASIASGVHEQYF; cdr3_nt: TGTGCCAGCATTGCTAGCGGGGTCCACGAGCAGTACTTC
v_call: TRBV6-5; d_call: .; j_call: TRBJ2-3; clone_size: .; cdr3_aa: CASQTGPEADTQYF; cdr3_nt: TGTGCCAGCCAGACTGGTCCCGAGGCAGATACGCAGTATTTT
v_call: TRBV7-6; d_call: .; j_call: TRBJ1-3; clone_size: .; cdr3_aa: CASSLAPGVAGNTIYF; cdr3_nt: TGTGCCAGCAGCTTAGCTCCCGGGGTGGCTGGAAACACCATATATTTT
v_call: TRBV5-1; d_call: .; j_call: TRBJ1-1; clone_size: .; cdr3_aa: CASSSEPQNTEAFF; cdr3_nt: TGCGCCAGCAGCTCAGAACCACAGAACACTGAAGCTTTCTTT
v_call: TRBV29-1; d_call: .; j_call: TRBJ2-7; clone_size: .; cdr3_aa: CSVEGGPYEQYF; cdr3_nt: TGCAGCGTTGAGGGGGGTCCCTACGAGCAGTACTTC
v_call: TRBV20-1; d_call: .; j_call: TRBJ2-1; clone_size: .; cdr3_aa: CSALHWREQFF; cdr3_nt: TGCAGTGCTCTCCATTGGAGGGAGCAGTTCTTC
v_call: TRBV18; d_call: TRBD1; j_call: TRBJ2-5; clone_size: once; cdr3_aa: CASSPLTGSETQYF; cdr3_nt: TGTGCCAGCTCACCCCTGACAGGGTCGGAGACCCAGTACTTC
v_call: TRBV2; d_call: .; j_call: TRBJ1-1; clone_size: .; cdr3_aa: CASSADRGTEAFF; cdr3_nt: TGTGCCAGCAGTGCCGACCGGGGCACTGAAGCTTTCTTT
v_call: TRBV4-1; d_call: .; j_call: TRBJ1-2; clone_size: .; cdr3_aa: CASSQLQELRLLGYGYTF; cdr3_nt: TGCGCCAGCAGCCAGCTACAGGAACTCAGACTTCTGGGCTATGGCTACACCTTC
v_call: TRBV29-1; d_call: TRBD1; j_call: TRBJ1-2; clone_size: .; cdr3_aa: CSGRQGLYGYTF; cdr3_nt: TGCAGCGGCCGACAGGGGCTCTATGGCTACACCTTC
v_call: TRBV6-1; d_call: .; j_call: TRBJ2-7; clone_size: few; cdr3_aa: CASSEGLYDEQYF; cdr3_nt: TGTGCCAGCAGTGAAGGGCTGTATGACGAGCAGTACTTC
v_call: TRBV28; d_call: .; j_call: TRBJ1-6; clone_size: .; cdr3_aa: CAGSKDTFPSSYNSPLHF; cdr3_nt: TGTGCCGGGTCTAAGGACACCTTCCCGAGCTCCTATAATTCACCCCTCCACTTT
v_call: TRBV5-1; d_call: .; j_call: TRBJ1-1; clone_size: .; cdr3_aa: CASSLGAGVNTEAFF; cdr3_nt: TGCGCCAGCAGCTTGGGGGCGGGGGTGAACACTGAAGCTTTCTTT
v_call: TRBV6-5; d_call: .; j_call: TRBJ1-1; clone_size: .; cdr3_aa: CASSYLSGQTFF; cdr3_nt: TGTGCCAGCAGTTACCTTTCGGGACAAACTTTCTTT
v_call: TRBV18; d_call: TRBD1; j_call: TRBJ1-2; clone_size: .; cdr3_aa: CASSPNRGPNYGYTF; cdr3_nt: TGTGCCAGCTCACCAAACAGGGGGCCCAACTATGGCTACACCTTC
v_call: TRBV6-4; d_call: TRBD2; j_call: TRBJ2-3; clone_size: .; cdr3_aa: CASSDSAGADTQYF; cdr3_nt: TGTGCCAGCAGTGACTCAGCGGGAGCAGATACGCAGTATTTT
v_call: TRBV29-1; d_call: .; j_call: TRBJ2-3; clone_size: .; cdr3_aa: CSVDDYTDTQYF; cdr3_nt: TGCAGCGTTGACGACTACACAGATACGCAGTATTTT
v_call: TRBV19; d_call: TRBD2; j_call: TRBJ2-1; clone_size: .; cdr3_aa: CASSPWGLMQFF; cdr3_nt: TGTGCCAGTAGTCCGTGGGGACTAATGCAGTTCTTC